This T cell receptor (beta chain) stems from a study of cytomegalovirus exposure and HLA in healthy donors. General study findings and limits: Published work reported that the classifier diagnosed cytomegalovirus status with high specificity and sensitivity. Productive status was seen about 90% or about 30% of the time for most TCR beta V segments in an earlier analysis. Relative to the approximately 680-donor mean, N-insertions were reportedly fewer in an Asian-associated ancestry cluster in a later analysis.

J was trimmed by 9 bases and V by 5 bases; bases with no gene match: 4. CDR3 length equals 14 residues. The germline V gene has CDR1 MNHEY and CDR2 SMNVEV (reference sequence). Of note for this clone: Antigen unknown.

The primer mix had 60 Vbeta and 13 Jbeta primers. TCRdb keeps only in-frame clones here, not all; method: immunoSEQ multiplex PCR. The sample lists around 91,000 clones, more than 55% occurring once. The donors comprised healthy bone marrow donors. The rearrangement joins TRBV27 to TRBJ1-6; 10 positions match TRBD1. The TCR comes from a human donor in good health. The specimen sequenced was PBMCs. The CDR3 loop is CASSTGQGISPLHF. The CDR3 bases are TGTGCCAGCAGTACGGGACAGGGGATTTCACCCCTCCACTTT.